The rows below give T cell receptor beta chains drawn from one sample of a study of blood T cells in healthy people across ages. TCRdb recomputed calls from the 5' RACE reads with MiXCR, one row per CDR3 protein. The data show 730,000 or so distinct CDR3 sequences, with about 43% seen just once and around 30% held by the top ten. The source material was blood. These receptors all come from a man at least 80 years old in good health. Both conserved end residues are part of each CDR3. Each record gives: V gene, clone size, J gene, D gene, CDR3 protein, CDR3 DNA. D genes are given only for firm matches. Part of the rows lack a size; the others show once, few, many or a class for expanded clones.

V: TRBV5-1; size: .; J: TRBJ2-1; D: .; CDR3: CASSLKLNNEQFF; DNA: TGCGCCAGCAGCTTGAAACTGAACAATGAGCAGTTCTTC
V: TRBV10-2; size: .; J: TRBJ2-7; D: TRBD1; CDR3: CASRQDHRGLNEQYF; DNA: TGCGCCAGCAGGCAGGATCACAGGGGCCTTAACGAGCAGTACTTC
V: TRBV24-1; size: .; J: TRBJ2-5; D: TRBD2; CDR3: CATSDLLAGAEQYF; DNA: TGTGCCACCAGTGACTTACTAGCGGGAGCTGAGCAGTACTTC
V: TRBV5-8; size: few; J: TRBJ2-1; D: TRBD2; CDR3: CASSLGLAGVLRYNEQFF; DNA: TGTGCCAGCAGCTTGGGACTAGCGGGAGTACTGCGGTACAATGAGCAGTTCTTC
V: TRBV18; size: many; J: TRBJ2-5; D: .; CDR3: CASSASGDRETQYF; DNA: TGTGCCAGCTCAGCCTCAGGGGATCGGGAGACCCAGTACTTC
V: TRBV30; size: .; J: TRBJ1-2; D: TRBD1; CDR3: CAWDRVYEMGGYTF; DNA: TGTGCCTGGGACAGGGTCTATGAGATGGGGGGCTACACCTTC
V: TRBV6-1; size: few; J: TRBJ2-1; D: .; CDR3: CASSVWGGDEQFF; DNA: TGTGCCAGCAGTGTATGGGGTGGGGATGAGCAGTTCTTC
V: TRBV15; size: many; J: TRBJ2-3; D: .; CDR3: CATSRDRWHGSQYF; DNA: TGTGCCACCAGCAGAGATAGGTGGCATGGGTCGCAGTATTTT
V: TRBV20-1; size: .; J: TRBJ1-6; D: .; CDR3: CSARDLIRSFLHF; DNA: TGCAGTGCTAGAGATTTAATACGGAGCTTCCTCCACTTT
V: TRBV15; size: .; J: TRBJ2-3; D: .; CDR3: CATSRELAGGTNTQYF; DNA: TGTGCCACCAGCAGAGAACTTGCGGGCGGAACAAATACGCAGTATTTT
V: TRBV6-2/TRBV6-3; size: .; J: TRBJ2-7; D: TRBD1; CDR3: CAGSQTGGNTYEQYF; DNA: TGTGCCGGCAGTCAGACAGGGGGCAACACCTACGAGCAGTACTTC
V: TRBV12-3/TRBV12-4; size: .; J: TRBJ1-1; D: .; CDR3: CASSLQVYTEAFF; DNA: TGTGCCAGCAGTCTACAGGTGTACACTGAAGCTTTCTTT
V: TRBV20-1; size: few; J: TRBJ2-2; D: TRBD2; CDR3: CSARGTSRIQGTGELFF; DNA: TGCAGTGCTAGGGGGACTAGTAGGATACAGGGCACCGGGGAGCTGTTTTTT
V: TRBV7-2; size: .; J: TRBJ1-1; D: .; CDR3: CASSLEINTEAFF; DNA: TGTGCCAGCAGCTTAGAGATTAACACTGAAGCTTTCTTT
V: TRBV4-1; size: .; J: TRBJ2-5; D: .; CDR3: CASSQVRGKLGEQYF; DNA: TGCGCCAGCAGCCAAGTTCGGGGGAAGTTAGGTGAGCAGTACTTC
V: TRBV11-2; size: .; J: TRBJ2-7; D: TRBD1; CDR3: CASSEDRGLEQYF; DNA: TGTGCCAGCAGCGAGGACAGGGGGCTTGAGCAGTACTTC
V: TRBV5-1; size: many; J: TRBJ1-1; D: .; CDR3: CASSLEQGRTEAFF; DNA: TGCGCCAGCAGCTTGGAGCAGGGGCGGACTGAAGCTTTCTTT
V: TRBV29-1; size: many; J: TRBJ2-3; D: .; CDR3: CSVDPSTGDTQYF; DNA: TGCAGCGTTGACCCCTCGACAGGAGATACGCAGTATTTT
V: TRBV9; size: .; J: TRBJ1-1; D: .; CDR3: CASSGMMTGEAFF; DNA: TGTGCCAGCAGCGGAATGATGACAGGAGAAGCTTTCTTT
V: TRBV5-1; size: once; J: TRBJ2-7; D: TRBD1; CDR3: CASRRAGTVDEQYF; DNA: TGCGCCAGCAGACGCGCTGGGACAGTCGACGAGCAGTACTTC
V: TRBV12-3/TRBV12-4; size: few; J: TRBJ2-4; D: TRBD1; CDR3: CASRPRGQGDRNIQYF; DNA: TGTGCCAGCAGGCCGCGGGGACAGGGGGACAGAAACATTCAGTACTTC
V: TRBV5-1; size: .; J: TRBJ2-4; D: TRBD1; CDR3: CASSFGTGKNIQYF; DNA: TGCGCCAGCAGCTTTGGGACAGGCAAAAACATTCAGTACTTC
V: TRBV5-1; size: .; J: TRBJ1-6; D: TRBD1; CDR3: CASSSGTGGPGTYNSPLHF; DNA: TGCGCCAGCAGCTCCGGGACAGGGGGCCCCGGGACTTATAATTCACCCCTCCACTTT
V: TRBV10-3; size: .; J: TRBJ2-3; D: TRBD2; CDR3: CAIRNFGTSIRWGDTQYF; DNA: TGTGCCATCAGGAACTTCGGGACTAGCATCCGTTGGGGGGATACGCAGTATTTT
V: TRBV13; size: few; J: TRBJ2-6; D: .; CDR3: CASSQMPGGSSGANVLTF; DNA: TGTGCCAGCAGCCAGATGCCAGGGGGGTCGTCTGGGGCCAACGTCCTGACTTTC
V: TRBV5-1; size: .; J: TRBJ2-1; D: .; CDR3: CASSLRGGGYNEQFF; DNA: TGCGCCAGCAGCCTAAGGGGAGGAGGATACAATGAGCAGTTCTTC
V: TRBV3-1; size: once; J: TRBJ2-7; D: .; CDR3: CASSQAGRAENSYEQYF; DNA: TGTGCCAGCAGCCAAGCCGGACGGGCCGAAAACTCCTACGAGCAGTACTTC
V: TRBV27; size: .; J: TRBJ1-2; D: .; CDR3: CASSFSGVNYGYTF; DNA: TGTGCCAGCAGTTTTTCTGGGGTCAACTATGGCTACACCTTC
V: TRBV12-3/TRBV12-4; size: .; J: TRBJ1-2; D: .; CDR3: CASSLVRGSNYGYTF; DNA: TGTGCCAGCAGTTTAGTACGGGGGTCCAACTATGGCTACACCTTC
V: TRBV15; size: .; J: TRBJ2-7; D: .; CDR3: CATSRDPGQGREQYF; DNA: TGTGCCACCAGCAGAGATCCCGGTCAGGGGAGGGAGCAGTACTTC
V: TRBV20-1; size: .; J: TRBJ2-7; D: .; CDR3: CSAGLALARYEQYF; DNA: TGCAGTGCTGGGCTTGCGCTAGCCCGCTACGAGCAGTACTTC
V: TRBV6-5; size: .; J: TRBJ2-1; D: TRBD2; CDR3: CASSSGTSGTLGDNEQFF; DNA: TGTGCCAGCAGTTCCGGGACTAGCGGGACCCTCGGGGACAATGAGCAGTTCTTC
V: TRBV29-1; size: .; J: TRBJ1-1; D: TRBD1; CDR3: CSVDPRGVNTEPFF; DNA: TGCAGCGTTGACCCCAGGGGGGTGAACACTGAACCTTTCTTT
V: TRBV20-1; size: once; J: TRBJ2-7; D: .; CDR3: CSAYDQGRASDSYEQYF; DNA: TGCAGTGCCTATGATCAGGGGAGGGCTAGCGATTCCTACGAGCAGTACTTC
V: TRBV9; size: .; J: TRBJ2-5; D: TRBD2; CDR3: CASSVESGGETQYF; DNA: TGTGCCAGCAGCGTAGAATCGGGGGGAGAGACCCAGTACTTC
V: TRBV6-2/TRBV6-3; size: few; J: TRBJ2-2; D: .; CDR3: CASYSRTAGELFF; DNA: TGTGCCAGCTATTCTCGGACAGCCGGGGAGCTGTTTTTT
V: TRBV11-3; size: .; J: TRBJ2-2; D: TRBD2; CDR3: CASSPRLAGVDTGELFF; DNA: TGTGCCAGCAGCCCCAGATTAGCGGGGGTTGACACCGGGGAGCTGTTTTTT
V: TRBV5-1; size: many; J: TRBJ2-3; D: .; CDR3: CASSLSTQGTDTQYF; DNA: TGCGCCAGCAGCTTATCCACACAGGGCACAGATACGCAGTATTTT
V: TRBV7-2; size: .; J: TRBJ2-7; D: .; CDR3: CASSLRDQLPGYEQYF; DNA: TGTGCCAGCAGCTTAAGGGACCAGCTCCCTGGCTACGAGCAGTACTTC
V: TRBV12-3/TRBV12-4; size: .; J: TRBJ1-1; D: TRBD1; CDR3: CASSPGGFTTEAFF; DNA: TGTGCCAGCAGTCCAGGGGGCTTTACGACTGAAGCTTTCTTT
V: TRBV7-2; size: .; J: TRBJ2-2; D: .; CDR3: CASSLGRTNTGELFF; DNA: TGTGCCAGCAGCTTGGGACGTACGAACACCGGGGAGCTGTTTTTT
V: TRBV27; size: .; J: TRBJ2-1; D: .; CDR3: CANSLRDEQFF; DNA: TGTGCCAACAGTCTGAGGGATGAGCAGTTCTTC
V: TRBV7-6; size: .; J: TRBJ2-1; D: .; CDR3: CASSLGGRRGTYNEQFF; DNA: TGTGCCAGCAGCTTAGGGGGCCGGCGGGGAACCTACAATGAGCAGTTCTTC
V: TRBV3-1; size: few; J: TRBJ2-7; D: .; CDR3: CASSRHTYEQYF; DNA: TGTGCCAGCAGCCGGCATACCTACGAGCAGTACTTC
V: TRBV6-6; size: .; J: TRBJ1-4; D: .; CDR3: CTSRRSAEGEKLFF; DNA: TGTACCAGCAGACGGTCGGCCGAGGGAGAAAAACTGTTTTTT
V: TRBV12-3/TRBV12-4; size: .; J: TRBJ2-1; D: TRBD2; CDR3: CASSRPQGTSGTNEQFF; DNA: TGTGCCAGCAGCCGCCCCCAGGGGACTAGCGGGACCAATGAGCAGTTCTTC
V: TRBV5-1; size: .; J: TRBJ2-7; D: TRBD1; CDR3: CASSLWGNERTGSYEQYF; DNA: TGCGCCAGCAGCTTGTGGGGGAATGAAAGGACAGGGAGCTACGAGCAGTACTTC
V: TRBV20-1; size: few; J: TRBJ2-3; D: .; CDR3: CSANDGGPGTDTQYF; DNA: TGCAGTGCAAACGATGGGGGGCCGGGCACAGATACGCAGTATTTT
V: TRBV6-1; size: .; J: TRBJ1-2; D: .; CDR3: CASSEGPVSGYTF; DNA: TGTGCCAGCAGTGAGGGACCAGTGAGTGGCTACACCTTC